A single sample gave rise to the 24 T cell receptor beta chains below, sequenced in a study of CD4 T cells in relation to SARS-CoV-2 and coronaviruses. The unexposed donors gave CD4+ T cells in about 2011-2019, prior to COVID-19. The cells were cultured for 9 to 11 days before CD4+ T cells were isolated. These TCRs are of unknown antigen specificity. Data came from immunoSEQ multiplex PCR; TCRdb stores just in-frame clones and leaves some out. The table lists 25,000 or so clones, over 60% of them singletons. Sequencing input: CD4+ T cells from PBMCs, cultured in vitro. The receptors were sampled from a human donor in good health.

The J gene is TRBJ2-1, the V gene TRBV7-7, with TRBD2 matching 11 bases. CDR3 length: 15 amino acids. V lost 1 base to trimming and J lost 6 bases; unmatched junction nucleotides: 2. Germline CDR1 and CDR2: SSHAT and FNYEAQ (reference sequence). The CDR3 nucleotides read TGTGCCAGCAGCTTAGTAGCGGGGGGGTCCAATGAGCAGTTCTTC. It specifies CASSLVAGGSNEQFF. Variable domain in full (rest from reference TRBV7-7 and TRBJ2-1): GAGVSQSPRYKVTKRGQDVTLRCDPISSHATLYWYQQALGQGPEFLTYFNYEAQPDKSGLPSDRFSAERPEGSISTLTIQRTEQRDSAMYRCASSLVAGGSNEQFFGPGTRLTVL.

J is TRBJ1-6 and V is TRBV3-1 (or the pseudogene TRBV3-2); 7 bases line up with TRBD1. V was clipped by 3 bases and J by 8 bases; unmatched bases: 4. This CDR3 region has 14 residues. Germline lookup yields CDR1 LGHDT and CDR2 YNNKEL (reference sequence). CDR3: CASSHGQAHSPLHF. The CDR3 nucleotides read TGTGCCAGCAGCCACGGACAGGCTCATTCACCCCTCCACTTT.

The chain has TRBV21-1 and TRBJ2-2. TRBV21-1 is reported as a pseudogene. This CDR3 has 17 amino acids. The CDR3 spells CASSKDDGMANTGELFF. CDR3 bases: TGTGCCAGCAGCAAAGATGATGGGATGGCGAACACCGGGGAGCTGTTTTTT.

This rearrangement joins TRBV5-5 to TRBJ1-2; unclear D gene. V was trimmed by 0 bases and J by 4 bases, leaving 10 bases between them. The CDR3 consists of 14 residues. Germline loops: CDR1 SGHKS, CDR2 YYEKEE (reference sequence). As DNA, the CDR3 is TGTGCCAGCAGCTTGGCGGCAGACTCCTATGGCTACACCTTC. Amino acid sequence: CASSLAADSYGYTF.

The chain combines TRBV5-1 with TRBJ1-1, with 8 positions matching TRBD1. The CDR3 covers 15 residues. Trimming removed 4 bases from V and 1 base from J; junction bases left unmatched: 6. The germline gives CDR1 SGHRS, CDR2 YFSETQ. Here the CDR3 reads CASSISGTGNTEAFF. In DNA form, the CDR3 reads TGCGCCAGCAGCATCTCCGGGACAGGGAACACTGAAGCTTTCTTT.

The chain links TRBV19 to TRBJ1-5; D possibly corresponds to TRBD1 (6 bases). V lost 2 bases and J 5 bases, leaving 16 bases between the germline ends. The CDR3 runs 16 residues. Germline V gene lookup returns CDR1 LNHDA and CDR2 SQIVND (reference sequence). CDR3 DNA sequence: TGTGCCAGTAGTATATGGTCTGGGGGCAAAGATCAGCCCCAGCATTTT. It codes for CASSIWSGGKDQPQHF.

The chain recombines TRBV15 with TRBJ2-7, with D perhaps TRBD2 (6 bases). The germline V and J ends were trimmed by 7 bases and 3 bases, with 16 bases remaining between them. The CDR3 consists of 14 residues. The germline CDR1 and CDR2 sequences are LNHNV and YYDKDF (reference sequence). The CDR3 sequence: CATIAPWTNYEQYF. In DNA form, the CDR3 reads TGTGCCACCATCGCGCCCTGGACTAACTACGAGCAGTACTTC.

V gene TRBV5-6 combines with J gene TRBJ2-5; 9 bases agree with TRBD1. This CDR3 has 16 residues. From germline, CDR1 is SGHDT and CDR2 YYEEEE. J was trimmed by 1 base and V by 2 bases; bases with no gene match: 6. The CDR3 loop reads CASSFLTGGGQETQYF. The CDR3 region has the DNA TGTGCCAGCAGCTTCCTGACAGGGGGGGGCCAAGAGACCCAGTACTTC.

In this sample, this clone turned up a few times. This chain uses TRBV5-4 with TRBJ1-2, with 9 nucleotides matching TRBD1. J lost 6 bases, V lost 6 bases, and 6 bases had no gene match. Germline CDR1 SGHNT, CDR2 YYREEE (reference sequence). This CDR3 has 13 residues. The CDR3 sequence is CASTPDRGNGYTF. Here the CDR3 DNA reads TGTGCCAGCACCCCGGACAGGGGTAATGGCTACACCTTC.

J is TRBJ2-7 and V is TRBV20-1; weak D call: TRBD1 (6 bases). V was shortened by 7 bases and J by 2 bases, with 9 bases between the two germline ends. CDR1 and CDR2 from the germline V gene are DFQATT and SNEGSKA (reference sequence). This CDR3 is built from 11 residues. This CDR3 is CSGQATYEQYF. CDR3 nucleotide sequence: TGCAGTGGACAGGCAACCTACGAGCAGTACTTC.

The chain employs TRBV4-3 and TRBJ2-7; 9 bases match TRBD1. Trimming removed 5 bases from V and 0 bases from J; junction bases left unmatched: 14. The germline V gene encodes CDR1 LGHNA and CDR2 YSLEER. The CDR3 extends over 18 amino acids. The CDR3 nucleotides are TGCGCCAGCAGCAAGACCCCGACAGGGACAGGGAGCTCCTACGAGCAGTACTTC. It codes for CASSKTPTGTGSSYEQYF.

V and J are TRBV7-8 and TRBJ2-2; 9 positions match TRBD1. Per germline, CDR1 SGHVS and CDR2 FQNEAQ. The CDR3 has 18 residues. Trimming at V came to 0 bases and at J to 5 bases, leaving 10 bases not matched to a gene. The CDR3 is CASSLALPGTGRTGELFF. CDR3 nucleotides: TGTGCCAGCAGCTTAGCCCTACCCGGGACAGGGCGAACCGGGGAGCTGTTTTTT.

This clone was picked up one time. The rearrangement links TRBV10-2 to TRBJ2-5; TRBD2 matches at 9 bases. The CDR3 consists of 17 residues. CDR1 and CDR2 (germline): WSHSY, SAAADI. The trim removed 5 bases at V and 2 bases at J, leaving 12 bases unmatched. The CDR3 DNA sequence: TGCGCCAGCAGTTTGTTTAGGGGAGCGGGGGGTCAAGAGACCCAGTACTTC. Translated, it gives CASSLFRGAGGQETQYF.

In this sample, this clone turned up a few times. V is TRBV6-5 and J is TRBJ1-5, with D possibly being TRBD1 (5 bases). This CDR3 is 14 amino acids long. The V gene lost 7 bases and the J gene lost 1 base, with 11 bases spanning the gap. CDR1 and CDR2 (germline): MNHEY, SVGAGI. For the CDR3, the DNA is TGTGCCAGCAACCCGGGGCTCAGCAATCAGCCCCAGCATTTT. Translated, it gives CASNPGLSNQPQHF.

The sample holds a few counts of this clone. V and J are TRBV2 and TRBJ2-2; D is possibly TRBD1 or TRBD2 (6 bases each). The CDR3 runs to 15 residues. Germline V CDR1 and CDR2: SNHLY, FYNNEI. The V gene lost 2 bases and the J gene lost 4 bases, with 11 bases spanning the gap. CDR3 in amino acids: CASSETGARTGELFF. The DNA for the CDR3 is TGTGCCAGCAGTGAAACGGGGGCCCGCACCGGGGAGCTGTTTTTT.

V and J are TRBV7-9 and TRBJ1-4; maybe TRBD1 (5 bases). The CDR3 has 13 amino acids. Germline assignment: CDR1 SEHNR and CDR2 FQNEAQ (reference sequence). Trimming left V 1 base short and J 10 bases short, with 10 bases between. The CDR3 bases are TGTGCCAGCAGCTTAGGAGGGGCGGGAAAACTGTTTTTT. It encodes CASSLGGAGKLFF.

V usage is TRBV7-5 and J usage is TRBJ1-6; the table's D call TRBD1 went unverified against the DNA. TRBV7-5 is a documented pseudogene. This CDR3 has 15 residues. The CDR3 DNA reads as TGTGCCAGAAGCCGACTCCGGGACAGAGATTCACCCCTCCACTTT. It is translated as CARSRLRDRDSPLHF.

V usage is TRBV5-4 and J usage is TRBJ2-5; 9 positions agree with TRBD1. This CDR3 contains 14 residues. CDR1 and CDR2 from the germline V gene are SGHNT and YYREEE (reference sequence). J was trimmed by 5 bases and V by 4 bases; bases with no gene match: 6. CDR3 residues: CASSEGQGYETQYF. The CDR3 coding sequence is TGTGCCAGCAGCGAGGGACAGGGTTACGAGACCCAGTACTTC.

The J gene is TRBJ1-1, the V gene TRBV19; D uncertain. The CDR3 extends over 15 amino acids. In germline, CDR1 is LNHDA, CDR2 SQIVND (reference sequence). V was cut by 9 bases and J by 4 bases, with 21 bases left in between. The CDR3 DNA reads TGTGCCAGCTCACCCTTCCGGCGGGGTAGCACTGAAGCTTTCTTT. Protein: CASSPFRRGSTEAFF.

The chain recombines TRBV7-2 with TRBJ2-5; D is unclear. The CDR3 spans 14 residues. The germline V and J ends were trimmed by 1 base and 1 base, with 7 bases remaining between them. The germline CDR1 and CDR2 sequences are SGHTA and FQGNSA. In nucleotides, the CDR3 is TGTGCCAGCAGCTTAGGAGGTGGCCAAGAGACCCAGTACTTC. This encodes CASSLGGGQETQYF.

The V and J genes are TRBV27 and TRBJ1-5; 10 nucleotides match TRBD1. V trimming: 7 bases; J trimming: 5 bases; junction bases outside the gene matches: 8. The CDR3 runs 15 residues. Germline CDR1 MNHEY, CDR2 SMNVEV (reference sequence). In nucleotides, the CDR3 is TGTGCCAGCATCCTCTCCGGGACAGGGGATCAGCCCCAGCATTTT. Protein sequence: CASILSGTGDQPQHF.

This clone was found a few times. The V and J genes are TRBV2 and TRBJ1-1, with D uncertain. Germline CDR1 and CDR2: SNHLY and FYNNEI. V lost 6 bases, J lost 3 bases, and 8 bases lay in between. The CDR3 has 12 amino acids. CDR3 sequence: CASRPSHTEAFF. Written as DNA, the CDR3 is TGTGCCAGCAGGCCGAGTCACACTGAAGCTTTCTTT.

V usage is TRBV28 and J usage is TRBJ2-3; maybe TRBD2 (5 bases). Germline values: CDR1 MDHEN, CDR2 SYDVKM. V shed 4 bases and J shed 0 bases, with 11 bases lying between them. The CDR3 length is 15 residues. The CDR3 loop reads CASSSAGGSTDTQYF. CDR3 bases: TGTGCCAGCAGTTCGGCGGGCGGGAGCACAGATACGCAGTATTTT.

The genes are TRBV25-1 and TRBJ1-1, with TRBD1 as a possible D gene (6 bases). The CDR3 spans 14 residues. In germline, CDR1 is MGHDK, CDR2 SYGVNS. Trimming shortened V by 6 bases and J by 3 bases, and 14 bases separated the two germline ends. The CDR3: CASRDTGRDTEAFF. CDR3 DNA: TGTGCCAGCAGGGACACAGGGAGGGACACTGAAGCTTTCTTT. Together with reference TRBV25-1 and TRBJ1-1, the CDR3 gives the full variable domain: EADIYQTPRYLVIGTGKKITLECSQTMGHDKMYWYQQDPGMELHLIHYSYGVNSTEKGDLSSESTVSRIRTEHFPLTLESARPSHTSQYLCASRDTGRDTEAFFGQGTRLTVV.